The clone carrying this T cell receptor (beta chain) was counted many times. The CDR3 is 14 residues long. The germline CDR1 and CDR2 sequences are DFQATT and SNEGSKA (reference sequence). V gave up 5 bases and J gave up 2 bases, with 13 bases separating them. The record originates from a study of T cells after yellow fever vaccination. MiXCR was run by TCRdb on the 5' RACE reads, yielding one entry per CDR3 protein. The repertoire holds some 110,000 distinct CDR3 sequences, with 6.5% to 8% as singletons. The clonotype was recovered from a man between 18 and 29 years old who received the YFV17D yellow fever vaccine. This sample comprised CD4+ T cells sorted from PBMCs, obtained approximately 11 days after the first yellow fever vaccination. The chain joins TRBV20-1 to TRBJ2-1; the D call may be TRBD1 or TRBD2 (5 bases each). CDR3 amino acids: CSAGAGAPYNEQFF. The CDR3 bases are TGCAGTGCTGGGGCGGGTGCCCCCTACAATGAGCAGTTCTTC.